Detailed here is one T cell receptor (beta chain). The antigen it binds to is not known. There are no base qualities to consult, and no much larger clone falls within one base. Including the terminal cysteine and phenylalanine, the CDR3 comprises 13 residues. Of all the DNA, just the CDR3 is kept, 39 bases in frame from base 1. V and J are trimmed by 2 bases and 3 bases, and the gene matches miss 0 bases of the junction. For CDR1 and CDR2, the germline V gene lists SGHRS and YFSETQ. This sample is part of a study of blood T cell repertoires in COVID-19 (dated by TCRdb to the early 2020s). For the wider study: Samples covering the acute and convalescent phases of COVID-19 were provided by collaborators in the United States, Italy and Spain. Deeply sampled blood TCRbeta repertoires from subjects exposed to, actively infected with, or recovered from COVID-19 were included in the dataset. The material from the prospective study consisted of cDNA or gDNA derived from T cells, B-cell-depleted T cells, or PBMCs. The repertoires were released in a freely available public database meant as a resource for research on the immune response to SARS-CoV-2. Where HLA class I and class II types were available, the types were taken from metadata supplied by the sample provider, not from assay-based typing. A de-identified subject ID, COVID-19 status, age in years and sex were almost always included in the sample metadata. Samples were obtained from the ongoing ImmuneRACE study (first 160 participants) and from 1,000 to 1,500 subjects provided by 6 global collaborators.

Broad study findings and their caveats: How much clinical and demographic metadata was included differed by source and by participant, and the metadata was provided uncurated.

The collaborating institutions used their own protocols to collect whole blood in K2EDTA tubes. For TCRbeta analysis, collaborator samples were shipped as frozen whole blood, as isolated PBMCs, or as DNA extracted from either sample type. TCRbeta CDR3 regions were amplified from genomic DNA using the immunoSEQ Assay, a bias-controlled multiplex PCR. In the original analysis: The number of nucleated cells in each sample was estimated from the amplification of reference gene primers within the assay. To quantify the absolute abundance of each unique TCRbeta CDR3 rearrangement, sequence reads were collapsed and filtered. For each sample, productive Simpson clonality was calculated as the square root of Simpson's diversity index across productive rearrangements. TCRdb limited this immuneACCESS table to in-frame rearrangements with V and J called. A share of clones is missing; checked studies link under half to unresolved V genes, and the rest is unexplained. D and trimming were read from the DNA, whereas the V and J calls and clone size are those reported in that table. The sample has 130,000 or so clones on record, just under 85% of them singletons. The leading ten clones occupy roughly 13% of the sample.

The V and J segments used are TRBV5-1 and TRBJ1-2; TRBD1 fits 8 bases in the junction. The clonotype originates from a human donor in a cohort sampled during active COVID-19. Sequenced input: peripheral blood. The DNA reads TGCGCCAGCAGCTTACAGGGGGACTATGGCTACACCTTC. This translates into CASSLQGDYGYTF.